This record concerns one T cell receptor (beta chain) sequence. What it binds is not known. Unmatched junction bases numbered 6, after V lost 3 bases and J lost 4 bases. Germline V CDR1 and CDR2: SGHVS, FQNEAQ. This CDR3 spans 15 amino acids. This specimen comes from a study of blood T cells in healthy people across ages. Study details: When template switching was applied, about one barcoded beta molecule was captured per two T cells. Study results and caveats: There was a strong correlation between TCR beta diversity and naive T cell percentage.

A second PCR, run for about 7 to 12 cycles, used a sample-barcoded 5' primer plus a J-beta primer mix. Via MiXCR, TCRdb re-called the 5' RACE reads, giving one row per CDR3 protein. This sample has some 760,000 distinct CDR3 sequences, with just under 25% found just once. The data also belong to a second study, concerning T cells of mothers and their children. That work adds: Similar thymic selection effects on TCR recombination output appear in pairs, both related and unrelated. Related mother and child pairs showed slightly greater overlap (not significant) than unrelated pairs did.

The chain recombines TRBV7-8 with TRBJ1-2; 9 positions match TRBD1. The source of this sequence is a boy aged 5-17 years in good health. Sequenced material: blood. DNA for the CDR3: TGTGCCAGCAGCTTGGGGACAGGGCCTACCTATGGCTACACCTTC. Translated: CASSLGTGPTYGYTF.